The 9 T cell receptor beta chains below were found in one sample sequenced in a study of T cells after yellow fever vaccination. Each CDR3 protein gets one entry after TCRdb re-called the 5' RACE reads with MiXCR. The table has about 75,000 distinct CDR3 sequences, about 7.7% seen once. The source was CD8+ T cells sorted from PBMCs, collected 10 to 11 days after the first yellow fever vaccination. The receptors stem from a man younger than 35 who received the YFV17D yellow fever vaccine.

The chain combines TRBV7-2 with TRBJ2-1; D gene unclear. Between the trimmed V and J ends, which lost 1 base and 5 bases, there was a span of 6 bases. This CDR3 region has 13 residues. Germline lookup yields CDR1 SGHTA and CDR2 FQGNSA. In DNA form, the CDR3 reads TGTGCCAGCAGCTTAGGACGGAACAATGAGCAGTTCTTC. It encodes CASSLGRNNEQFF.

The table lists this clonotype with many counts. V is TRBV9 and J is TRBJ1-3; no firm D call. The CDR3 is 13 residues long. Germline V CDR1 and CDR2: SGDLS, YYNGEE. The ends were cut back, 2 bases at V and 0 bases at J, with 3 bases in the middle. CDR3 sequence reads: CASSVNSGNTIYF. CDR3 coding DNA: TGTGCCAGCAGCGTCAACTCTGGAAACACCATATATTTT.

In this sample, this clonotype turned up a few times. The chain joins TRBV27 to TRBJ1-2, with D unresolved. Germline V gene data show CDR1 as MNHEY and CDR2 as SMNVEV (reference sequence). The CDR3 runs to 12 residues. Trimming took off 9 bases at V and 4 bases at J, with 12 bases between the two ends. The CDR3 DNA reads TGTGCCAGTTATGGGTTTGGCTATGGCTACACCTTC. It translates to CASYGFGYGYTF.

In this sample, this clonotype turned up many times. This chain uses TRBV7-3 with TRBJ1-2; TRBD1 is a possible D gene (6 bases). The CDR3 spans 16 residues. Germline lookup yields CDR1 SGHTA and CDR2 FQGTGA. Trimming took 5 bases from V and 2 from J, leaving 18 bases between them. CDR3 bases: TGTGCCAGCAGCGAGTCGACCTCTCAGGGGAACTATGGCTACACCTTC. Protein: CASSESTSQGNYGYTF.

The rearrangement links TRBV15 to TRBJ1-2; no definite D call. The ends were cut back, 3 bases at V and 0 bases at J, with 11 bases in the middle. The germline V gene encodes CDR1 LNHNV and CDR2 YYDKDF (reference sequence). The CDR3 loop spans 15 amino acids. The CDR3, as DNA: TGTGCCACCAGCAGTGCGGCAGCAGCTAACTATGGCTACACCTTC. It yields the protein CATSSAAAANYGYTF.

This clonotype was detected many times. This chain links TRBV7-9 with TRBJ2-7; the D gene is possibly TRBD2 (6 bases). CDR3 length equals 15 residues. The ends were cut back, 3 bases at V and 3 bases at J, with 15 bases in the middle. Germline V CDR1 and CDR2: SEHNR, FQNEAQ (reference sequence). CDR3 protein: CASSLPGGLFYEQYF. The CDR3 DNA reads as TGTGCCAGCAGCTTGCCCGGGGGTCTATTCTACGAGCAGTACTTC.

This clonotype has more than one count but fewer than ten. The chain carries TRBV20-1 and TRBJ2-2, with 9 bases that match TRBD2. V dropped 3 bases and J dropped 5; count of bases not matched to a gene: 10. Germline V gene lookup returns CDR1 DFQATT and CDR2 SNEGSKA (reference sequence). This CDR3 has 16 residues. This CDR3 reads CSARDVAGDWTGELFF. The CDR3 nucleotides read TGCAGTGCTAGGGACGTAGCGGGGGATTGGACCGGGGAGCTGTTTTTT.

At least ten counts were recorded for this clonotype. The chain employs TRBV6-1 and TRBJ2-7, with D unresolved. This CDR3 region has 13 residues. CDR1 and CDR2 (germline): MNHNS, SASEGT. V lost 1 base, J lost 6 bases, and 10 bases lay in between. CDR3 sequence reads: CASSEGAVLEQYV. The CDR3 DNA reads as TGTGCCAGCAGTGAAGGGGCAGTCCTCGAGCAGTACGTC.

This clonotype was detected a few times. This chain joins TRBV3-1 and TRBJ2-1; 13 nucleotides align to TRBD2. CDR3 size: 18 residues. J lost 1 base, V lost 0 bases, and 3 bases had no gene match. The germline V gene has CDR1 LGHDT and CDR2 YNNKEL (reference sequence). The CDR3 loop is CASSQEGLAGVSYNEQFF. The CDR3 DNA is TGTGCCAGCAGCCAAGAAGGACTAGCGGGGGTTTCCTACAATGAGCAGTTCTTC.